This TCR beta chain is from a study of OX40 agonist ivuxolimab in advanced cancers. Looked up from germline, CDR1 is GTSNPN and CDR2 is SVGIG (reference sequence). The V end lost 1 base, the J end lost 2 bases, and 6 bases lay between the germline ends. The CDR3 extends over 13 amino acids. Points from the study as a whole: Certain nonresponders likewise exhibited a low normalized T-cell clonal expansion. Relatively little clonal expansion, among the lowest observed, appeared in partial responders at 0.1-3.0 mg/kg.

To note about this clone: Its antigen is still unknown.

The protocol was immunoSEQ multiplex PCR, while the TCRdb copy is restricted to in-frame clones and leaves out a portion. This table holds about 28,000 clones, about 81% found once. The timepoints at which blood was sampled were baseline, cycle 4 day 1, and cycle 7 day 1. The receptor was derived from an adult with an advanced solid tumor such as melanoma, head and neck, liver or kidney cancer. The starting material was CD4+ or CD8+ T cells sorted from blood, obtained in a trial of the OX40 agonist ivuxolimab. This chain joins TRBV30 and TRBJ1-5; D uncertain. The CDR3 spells CAWSGLGNQPQHF. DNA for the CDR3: TGTGCCTGGAGTGGCCTGGGCAATCAGCCCCAGCATTTT.